These 15 T cell receptor beta chains came from one sample sequenced in a study of technical replicates of blood from a few donors. Assay used: immunoSEQ multiplex PCR; TCRdb lists only in-frame clones, some missing. The table has around 56,000 clones, over 90% seen once; the top ten hold 2.5% to 3.5%. The sample was PBMCs. These TCRs come from a human donor in good health. Some clones in this sample may be carry-over from other donors' samples.

The gene calls are TRBV6-6 and TRBJ2-7, with 8 nucleotides matching TRBD1. Per the germline V gene, CDR1 is MNHNY and CDR2 is SVGAGI (reference sequence). Germline trimming cut 9 bases from V and 0 bases from J; bases unmatched to any gene: 7. The CDR3 contains 14 residues. This CDR3 reads CASGRDRSSYEQYF. DNA of the CDR3: TGTGCCAGTGGGCGGGACAGGAGCTCCTACGAGCAGTACTTC.

The chain joins TRBV5-8 to TRBJ1-1; 7 positions agree with TRBD1. The CDR3 totals 18 residues. The V and J ends lost 1 base and 9 bases, in that order; junction bases with no gene match: 21. From germline, CDR1 is SGHTS and CDR2 YDEGEE. The CDR3 here is CASSLSPRAGLRGVKAFF. CDR3 bases: TGTGCCAGCAGCTTGTCCCCGAGGGCGGGGCTCAGGGGGGTGAAAGCTTTCTTT.

The chain recombines TRBV6-5 with TRBJ2-7; D call uncertain. The CDR3 runs 12 residues. Trimming took off 3 bases at V and 5 bases at J, with 8 bases between the two ends. The germline V gene has CDR1 MNHEY and CDR2 SVGAGI. Here the CDR3 DNA reads TGTGCCAGCAGTTATGCTGGCCACGAGCAGTACTTC. Its protein is CASSYAGHEQYF.

The gene calls are TRBV10-3 and TRBJ2-3; 8 nucleotides agree with TRBD1. Per the germline V gene, CDR1 is ENHRY and CDR2 is SYGVKD. The junction had 9 bases not matched to a gene; V was cut back by 6 bases and J by 4 bases. The CDR3 covers 15 residues. The CDR3 reads CAIRGGQGGSDTQYF. For the CDR3, the DNA is TGTGCCATCAGGGGCGGACAGGGCGGATCAGATACGCAGTATTTT.

This chain connects TRBV9 to TRBJ1-5; 7 bases match TRBD1. The V segment lost 2 bases and the J segment 6 bases; nucleotides outside the gene matches: 5. The CDR3 extends over 14 amino acids. Per the germline V gene, CDR1 is SGDLS and CDR2 is YYNGEE. CDR3 protein: CASSVQGGSQPQHF. In DNA, the CDR3 is TGTGCCAGCAGCGTGCAAGGGGGCAGTCAGCCCCAGCATTTT.

This chain connects TRBV15 to TRBJ2-5; D is uncertain. The V end lost 1 base, the J end lost 5 bases, and 11 bases lay between the germline ends. This CDR3 is 14 amino acids long. Germline CDR1 and CDR2: LNHNV and YYDKDF (reference sequence). This CDR3 reads CATSRAGLGETQYF. Here the CDR3 DNA reads TGTGCCACCAGCAGAGCCGGCCTCGGGGAGACCCAGTACTTC.

This chain uses TRBV2 with TRBJ1-4; maybe TRBD1 (5 bases). In germline, CDR1 is SNHLY, CDR2 FYNNEI. V was cut by 7 bases and J by 8 bases, with 11 bases left in between. The CDR3 is made up of 12 amino acids. The CDR3 DNA is TGTGCCAGCACCCCAGGGTCAGAAAAACTGTTTTTT. Translated, it gives CASTPGSEKLFF.

This sequence joins TRBV14 and TRBJ2-5; weak D call: TRBD1 (6 bases). The germline gives CDR1 SGHDN, CDR2 FVKESK. The V and J ends lost 0 bases and 4 bases respectively, with 12 bases between them. The CDR3 is 15 amino acids. CDR3: CASSQDRGYRETQYF. Here the CDR3 DNA reads TGTGCCAGCAGCCAAGACAGGGGTTATCGAGAGACCCAGTACTTC. Filled out from reference TRBV14 and TRBJ2-5, the complete variable domain reads EAGVTQFPSHSVIEKGQTVTLRCDPISGHDNLYWYRRVMGKEIKFLLHFVKESKQDESGMPNNRFLAERTGGTYSTLKVQPAELEDSGVYFCASSQDRGYRETQYFGPGTRLLVL.

The chain couples TRBV29-1 to TRBJ1-1; no reliable D call. Germline CDR1 is SQVTM and CDR2 is ANQGSEA. V was pared by 6 bases and J by 11 bases, with 13 bases between. The CDR3 totals 10 residues. The CDR3 loop is CSVLQSGAFF. The CDR3 DNA sequence: TGCAGCGTATTACAAAGCGGGGCTTTCTTT.

The V gene is TRBV18, the J gene TRBJ2-7, with a tentative D call TRBD2 (6 bases). This CDR3 is 14 amino acids long. V lost 2 bases to trimming and J lost 1 base, with 9 bases between them. The germline CDR1 and CDR2 sequences are KGHSH and LQKENI. The CDR3 bases are TGTGCCAGCTCACCAGCGCGGGGATCCTACGAGCAGTACTTC. Amino acids: CASSPARGSYEQYF.

The chain employs TRBV18 and TRBJ2-1, with 8 positions matching TRBD1. After removal of 1 base from V and 10 bases from J, the junction contained 6 bases not matched to a gene. Germline CDR1 KGHSH, CDR2 LQKENI. This CDR3 comprises 14 residues. CDR3 sequence (DNA): TGTGCCAGCTCACCACGGACAGGGATCGACGAGCAGTTCTTC. Its translation: CASSPRTGIDEQFF.

The V call is TRBV5-5, the J call TRBJ2-5, with TRBD2 matching over 14 bases. This CDR3 region has 18 residues. Germline assignment: CDR1 SGHKS and CDR2 YYEKEE (reference sequence). V lost 4 bases, J lost 3 bases, and 11 bases stayed unmatched. CDR3 amino acids: CASSPRLAGGLIEETQYF. As DNA, the CDR3 is TGTGCCAGCAGCCCCAGACTAGCGGGGGGGCTAATCGAAGAGACCCAGTACTTC.

V gene TRBV19 combines with J gene TRBJ2-2, with D possibly being TRBD1 (6 bases). Germline CDR1 reads LNHDA; CDR2 reads SQIVND (reference sequence). V lost 4 bases to trimming and J lost 6 bases, with 9 bases between them. The CDR3 runs 13 residues. The CDR3 DNA sequence: TGTGCCAGTAGTACTAACAGGGCCGGGGAGCTGTTTTTT. As protein: CASSTNRAGELFF.

This clone was recorded only once. The chain joins TRBV6-5 to TRBJ1-5; the D gene is possibly TRBD1 (5 bases). The CDR3 is 15 amino acids. CDR1 is MNHEY and CDR2 is SVGAGI in the germline V gene. V was cut by 3 bases and J by 4 bases, with 13 bases left in between. CDR3: CASSYEEGRNQPQHF. CDR3 sequence (DNA): TGTGCCAGCAGTTATGAGGAGGGGAGAAATCAGCCCCAGCATTTT.

This clone showed up just once. V and J are TRBV2 and TRBJ2-2; the match to TRBD2 covers 9 bases. The CDR3 contains 13 residues. The trim removed 8 bases at V and 6 bases at J, leaving 4 bases unmatched. Germline-derived CDR1 and CDR2 are SNHLY and FYNNEI. The CDR3 reads CASGRGGPGELFF. Here the CDR3 DNA reads TGTGCCAGCGGGCGGGGGGGCCCCGGGGAGCTGTTTTTT.